This T cell receptor (beta chain) was profiled in a study of Ad26.COV2.S vaccination and SARS-CoV-2 variants. Treatment indicated: about 20 received Ad26.COV2.S at low or high dose, single or two shots; roughly five received placebo; per-sample allocation not given. Samples analyzed were those drawn on day 63 after the first vaccine or placebo injection. The length of the CDR3 is 14 residues. V lost 5 bases and J 2 bases, leaving 9 bases between the germline ends. Germline assignment: CDR1 MGHDK and CDR2 SYGVNS. Clones were sequenced by immunoSEQ multiplex PCR, and TCRdb holds only the in-frame ones, with some missing. The sample records around 450,000 clones, more than 80% being singletons.

The chain has TRBV25-1 and TRBJ2-2; TRBD1 is a possible D gene (5 bases). Sequenced material: peripheral blood, taken in a trial of Ad26.COV2.S vaccine versus placebo. The TCR was taken from a person aged 18-60 years who received the Ad26.COV2.S COVID-19 vaccine or a placebo. The CDR3 reads CASSLGPNTGELFF. CDR3 coding DNA: TGTGCCAGCAGTTTGGGGCCCAACACCGGGGAGCTGTTTTTT.